This T cell receptor beta chain is from a study of PD-L1 blockade in urothelial cancer. Described time point: peripheral blood 6 weeks after treatment start. Details on this clone: Its specificity is not known.

Trimming stripped 4 bases from V and 5 bases from J, with 17 bases between. CDR3 size: 15 residues. Looked up from germline, CDR1 is SGHRS and CDR2 is YFSETQ. Data came from immunoSEQ multiplex PCR; TCRdb stores just in-frame clones and leaves some out. The top ten clones hold about 14% of a sample with just under 45,000 clones, under 90% of them seen once. The study's findings and limits: Below-median TCR clonality that was measured in pretreatment blood predicted better survival. Clones that were tumor-associated expanded more in the blood of durable-benefit patients at 3 weeks.

The source of this sequence is a man aged 60 to 69 with urothelial cancer. Sequencing was performed on PBMCs, taken around atezolizumab (anti-PD-L1) treatment. The chain employs TRBV5-1 and TRBJ2-3, with a possible D match to TRBD2 (5 bases). The CDR3 is CASSLESAVVDTQYF. The CDR3, as DNA: TGCGCCAGCAGCCTTGAGTCAGCGGTCGTAGATACGCAGTATTTT. Combining the CDR3 with reference TRBV5-1 and TRBJ2-3 gives the whole variable domain KAGVTQTPRYLIKTRGQQVTLSCSPISGHRSVSWYQQTPGQGLQFLFEYFSETQRNKGNFPGRFSGRQFSNSRSEMNVSTLELGDSALYLCASSLESAVVDTQYFGPGTRLTVL.